The entry below describes one T cell receptor beta chain. Its antigen is unidentified. What was sequenced were expressed TCRB transcripts, since all of the isolated RNA had been reverse transcribed. Assay: immunoSEQ multiplex PCR; the TCRdb copy retains only in-frame clones and omits some. Here the sample spans about 60,000 clones, about 55% being singletons. These data come from a study of beta chain features in type 1 diabetes. Across the study: Over all samples combined, around 110 million sorted cells were examined. General study findings and limits: In patients and controls equally, PCR might favor templates that are shorter.

This CDR3 is 15 amino acids long. CDR1 and CDR2 from the germline V gene are SNHLY and FYNNEI. The V gene lost 5 bases and the J gene lost 12 bases, with 20 bases spanning the gap. The chain is built from TRBV2 and TRBJ1-6; the D gene is possibly TRBD1 (6 bases). Sequences were obtained from Tregs from blood. This TCR came from a woman aged 18-30 years in good health. The CDR3 sequence: CASSRSGTRGVPLHF. The CDR3 coding sequence is TGTGCCAGCAGTCGCTCCGGGACACGGGGTGTACCCCTCCACTTT.